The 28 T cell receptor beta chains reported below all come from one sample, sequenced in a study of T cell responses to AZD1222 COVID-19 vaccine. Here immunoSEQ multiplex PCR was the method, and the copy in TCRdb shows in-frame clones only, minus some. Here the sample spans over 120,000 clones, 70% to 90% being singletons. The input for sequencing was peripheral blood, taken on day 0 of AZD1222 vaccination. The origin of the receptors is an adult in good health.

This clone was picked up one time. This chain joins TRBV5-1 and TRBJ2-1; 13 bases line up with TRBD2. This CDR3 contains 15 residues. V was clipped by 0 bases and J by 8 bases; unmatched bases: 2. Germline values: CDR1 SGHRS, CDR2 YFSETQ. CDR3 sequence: CASSLGTSGGDEQFF. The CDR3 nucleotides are TGCGCCAGCAGCTTGGGGACTAGCGGGGGAGATGAGCAGTTCTTC.

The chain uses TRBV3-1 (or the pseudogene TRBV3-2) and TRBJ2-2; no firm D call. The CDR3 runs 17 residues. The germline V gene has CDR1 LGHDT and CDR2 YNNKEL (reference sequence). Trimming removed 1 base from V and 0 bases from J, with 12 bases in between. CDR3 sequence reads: CASSQVSFTANTGELFF. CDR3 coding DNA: TGTGCCAGCAGCCAAGTGTCGTTCACAGCGAACACCGGGGAGCTGTTTTTT.

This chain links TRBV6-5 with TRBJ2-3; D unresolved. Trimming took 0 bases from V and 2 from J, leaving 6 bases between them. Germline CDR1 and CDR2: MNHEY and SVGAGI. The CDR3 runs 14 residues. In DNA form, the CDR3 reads TGTGCCAGCAGTTACTCGAGCCACACAGATACGCAGTATTTT. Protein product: CASSYSSHTDTQYF.

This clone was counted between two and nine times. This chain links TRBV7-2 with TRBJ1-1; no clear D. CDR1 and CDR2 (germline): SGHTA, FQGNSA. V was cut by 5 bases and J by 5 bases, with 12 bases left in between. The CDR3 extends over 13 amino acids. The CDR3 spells CASSPKRETEAFF. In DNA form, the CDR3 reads TGTGCCAGCAGCCCAAAGAGGGAAACTGAAGCTTTCTTT.

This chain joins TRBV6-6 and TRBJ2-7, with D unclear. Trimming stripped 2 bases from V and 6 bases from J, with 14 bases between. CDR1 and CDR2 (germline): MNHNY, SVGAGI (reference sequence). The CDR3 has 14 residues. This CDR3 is CASSYQGLGREQYF. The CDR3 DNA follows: TGTGCCAGCAGTTACCAAGGGCTGGGTCGCGAGCAGTACTTC.

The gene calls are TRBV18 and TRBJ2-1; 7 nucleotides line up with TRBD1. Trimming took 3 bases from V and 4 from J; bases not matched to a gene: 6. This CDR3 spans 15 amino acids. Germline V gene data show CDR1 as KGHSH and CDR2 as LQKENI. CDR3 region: CASSPSWDSYNEQFF. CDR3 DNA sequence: TGTGCCAGCTCACCGTCCTGGGACAGTTACAATGAGCAGTTCTTC. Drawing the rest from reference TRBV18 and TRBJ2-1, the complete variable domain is NAGVMQNPRHLVRRRGQEARLRCSPMKGHSHVYWYRQLPEEGLKFMVYLQKENIIDESGMPKERFSAEFPKEGPSILRIQQVVRGDSAAYFCASSPSWDSYNEQFFGPGTRLTVL.

The CDR3, as DNA: TGTGCCAGCAGCGTAGGTGCAACTAATGAAAAACTGTTTTTT. This codes for CASSVGATNEKLFF. This chain links TRBV28 with TRBJ1-4; no clear D. V shed 6 bases and J shed 0 bases, with 8 bases lying between them. Germline-derived CDR1 and CDR2 are MDHEN and SYDVKM. This CDR3 contains 14 residues.

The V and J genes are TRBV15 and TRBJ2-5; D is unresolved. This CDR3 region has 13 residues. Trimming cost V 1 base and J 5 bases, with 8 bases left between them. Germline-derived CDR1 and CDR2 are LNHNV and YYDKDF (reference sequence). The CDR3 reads CATSRAMTETQYF. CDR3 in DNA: TGTGCCACCAGCAGAGCCATGACGGAGACCCAGTACTTC.

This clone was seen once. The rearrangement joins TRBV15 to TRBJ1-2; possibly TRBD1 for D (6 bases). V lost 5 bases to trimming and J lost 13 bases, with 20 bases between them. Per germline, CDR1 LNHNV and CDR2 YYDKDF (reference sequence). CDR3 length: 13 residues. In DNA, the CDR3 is TGTGCCACCAGCCCACGAATGACGGGACACCTCACCTTC. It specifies CATSPRMTGHLTF.

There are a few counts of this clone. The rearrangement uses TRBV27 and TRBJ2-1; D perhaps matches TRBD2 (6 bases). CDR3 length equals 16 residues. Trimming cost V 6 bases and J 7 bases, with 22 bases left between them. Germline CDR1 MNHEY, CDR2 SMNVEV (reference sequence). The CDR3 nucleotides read TGTGCCAGCAGCGTACTAGCCGGGATCCGTATGAATGAGCAGTTCTTC. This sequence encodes CASSVLAGIRMNEQFF.

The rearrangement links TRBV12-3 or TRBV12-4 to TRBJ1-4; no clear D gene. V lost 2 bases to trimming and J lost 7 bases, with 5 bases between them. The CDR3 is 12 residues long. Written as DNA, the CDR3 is TGTGCCAGCAGTTTAAGGCGTGAAAAACTGTTTTTT. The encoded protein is CASSLRREKLFF.

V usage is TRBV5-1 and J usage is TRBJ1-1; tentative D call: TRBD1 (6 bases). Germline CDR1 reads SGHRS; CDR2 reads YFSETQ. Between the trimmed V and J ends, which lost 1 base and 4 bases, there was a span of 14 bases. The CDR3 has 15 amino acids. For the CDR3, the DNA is TGCGCCAGCAGCTTGATGGGGGCGCGGGGCACTGAAGCTTTCTTT. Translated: CASSLMGARGTEAFF.

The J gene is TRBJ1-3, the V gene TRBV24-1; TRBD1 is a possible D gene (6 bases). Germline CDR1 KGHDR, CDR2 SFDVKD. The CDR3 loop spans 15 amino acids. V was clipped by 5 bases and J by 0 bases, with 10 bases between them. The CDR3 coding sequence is TGTGCCACCAGTGGGGCGGGACACTCTGGAAACACCATATATTTT. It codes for CATSGAGHSGNTIYF.

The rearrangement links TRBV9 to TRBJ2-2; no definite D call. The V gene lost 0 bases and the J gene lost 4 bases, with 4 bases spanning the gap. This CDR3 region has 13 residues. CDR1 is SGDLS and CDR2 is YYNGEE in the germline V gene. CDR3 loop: CASSVGGTGELFF. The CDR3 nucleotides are TGTGCCAGCAGCGTAGGAGGCACCGGGGAGCTGTTTTTT.

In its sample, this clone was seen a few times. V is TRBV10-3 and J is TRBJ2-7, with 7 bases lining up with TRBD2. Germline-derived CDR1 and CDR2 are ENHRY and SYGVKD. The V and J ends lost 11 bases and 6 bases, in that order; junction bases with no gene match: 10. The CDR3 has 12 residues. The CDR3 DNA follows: TGTGCCTCCAGGGCGGGAGAGCTCGAGCAGTACTTC. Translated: CASRAGELEQYF.

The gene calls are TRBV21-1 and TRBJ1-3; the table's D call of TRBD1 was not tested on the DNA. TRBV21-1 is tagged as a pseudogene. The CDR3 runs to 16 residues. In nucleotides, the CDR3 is TGTGCCAGCAGCAACCCCAGGGTAGACTCTGGAAACACCATATATTTT. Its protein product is CASSNPRVDSGNTIYF.

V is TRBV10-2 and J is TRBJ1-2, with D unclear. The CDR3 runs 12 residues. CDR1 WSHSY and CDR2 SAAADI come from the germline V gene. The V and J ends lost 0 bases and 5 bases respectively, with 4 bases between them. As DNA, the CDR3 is TGCGCCAGCAGTGAGTCGGGGTATGGCTACACCTTC. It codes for CASSESGYGYTF.

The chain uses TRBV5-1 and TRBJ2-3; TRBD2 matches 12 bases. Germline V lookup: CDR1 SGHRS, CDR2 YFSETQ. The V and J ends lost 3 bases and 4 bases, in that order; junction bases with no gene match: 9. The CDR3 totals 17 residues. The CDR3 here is CASSSRTSGVVADTQYF. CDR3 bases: TGCGCCAGCAGCTCCCGGACTAGCGGGGTAGTCGCAGATACGCAGTATTTT.

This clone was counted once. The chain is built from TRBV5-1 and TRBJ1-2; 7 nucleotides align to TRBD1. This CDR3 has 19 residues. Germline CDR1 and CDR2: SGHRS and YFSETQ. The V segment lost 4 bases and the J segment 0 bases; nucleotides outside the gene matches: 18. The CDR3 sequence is CASSPRTGSTLQANYGYTF. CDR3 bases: TGCGCCAGCAGCCCTCGGACAGGATCGACTCTCCAAGCTAACTATGGCTACACCTTC. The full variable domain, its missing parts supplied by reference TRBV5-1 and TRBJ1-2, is KAGVTQTPRYLIKTRGQQVTLSCSPISGHRSVSWYQQTPGQGLQFLFEYFSETQRNKGNFPGRFSGRQFSNSRSEMNVSTLELGDSALYLCASSPRTGSTLQANYGYTFGSGTRLTVV.

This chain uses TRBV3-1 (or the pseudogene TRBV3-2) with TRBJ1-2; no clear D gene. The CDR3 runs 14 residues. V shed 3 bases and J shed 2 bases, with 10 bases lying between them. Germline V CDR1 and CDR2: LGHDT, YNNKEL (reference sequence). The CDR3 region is CASSHQQRNYGYTF. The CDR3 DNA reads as TGTGCCAGCAGCCACCAACAGCGAAACTATGGCTACACCTTC.

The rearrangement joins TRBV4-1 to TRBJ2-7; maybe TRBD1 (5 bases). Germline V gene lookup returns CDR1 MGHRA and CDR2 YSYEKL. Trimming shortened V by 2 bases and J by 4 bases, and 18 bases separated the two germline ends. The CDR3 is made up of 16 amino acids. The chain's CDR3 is CASSQTLGGGAYEQYF. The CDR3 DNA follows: TGCGCCAGCAGCCAAACTCTCGGTGGTGGGGCTTACGAGCAGTACTTC.

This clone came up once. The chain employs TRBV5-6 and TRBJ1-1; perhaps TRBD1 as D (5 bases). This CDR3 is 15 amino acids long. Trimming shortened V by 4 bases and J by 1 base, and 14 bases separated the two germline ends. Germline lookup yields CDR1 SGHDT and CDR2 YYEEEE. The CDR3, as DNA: TGTGCCAGCAGCGAATTGACAGCTAAGAACACTGAAGCTTTCTTT. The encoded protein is CASSELTAKNTEAFF.

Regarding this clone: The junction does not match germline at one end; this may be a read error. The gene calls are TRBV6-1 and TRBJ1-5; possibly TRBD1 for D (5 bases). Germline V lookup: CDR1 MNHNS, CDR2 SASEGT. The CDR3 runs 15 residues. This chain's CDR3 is CASREGVGSNQPQHF. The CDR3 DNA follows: TGTGCCAGCAGAGAAGGGGTGGGCAGCAATCAGCCCCAGCATTTT.

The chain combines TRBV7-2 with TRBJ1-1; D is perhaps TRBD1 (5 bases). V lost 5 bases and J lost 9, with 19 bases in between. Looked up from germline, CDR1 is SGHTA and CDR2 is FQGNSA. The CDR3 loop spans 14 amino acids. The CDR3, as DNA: TGTGCCAGCAGCCCGCGAAAAGGGGTCAGGAAAGCTTTCTTT. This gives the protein CASSPRKGVRKAFF.

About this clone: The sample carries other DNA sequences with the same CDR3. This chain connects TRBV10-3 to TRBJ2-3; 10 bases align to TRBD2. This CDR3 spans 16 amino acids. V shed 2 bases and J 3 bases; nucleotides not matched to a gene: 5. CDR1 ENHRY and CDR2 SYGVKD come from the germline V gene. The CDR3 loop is CAISEGLAGVTDTQYF. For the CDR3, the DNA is TGTGCCATCAGTGAGGGGCTAGCGGGAGTAACAGATACGCAGTATTTT.

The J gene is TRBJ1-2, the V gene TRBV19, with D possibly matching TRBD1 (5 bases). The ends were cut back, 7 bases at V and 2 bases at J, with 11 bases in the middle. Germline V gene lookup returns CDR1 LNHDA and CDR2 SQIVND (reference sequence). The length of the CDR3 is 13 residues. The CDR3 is CASKERGNYGYTF. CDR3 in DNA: TGTGCCAGTAAAGAGAGGGGCAACTATGGCTACACCTTC.

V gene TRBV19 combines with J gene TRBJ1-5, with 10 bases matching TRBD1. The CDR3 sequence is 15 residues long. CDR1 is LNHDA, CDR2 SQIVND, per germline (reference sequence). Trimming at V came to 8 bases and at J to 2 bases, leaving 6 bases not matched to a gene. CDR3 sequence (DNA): TGTGCCAGTCAAACCGGGACAGGGGGCAATCAGCCCCAGCATTTT. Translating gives CASQTGTGGNQPQHF.

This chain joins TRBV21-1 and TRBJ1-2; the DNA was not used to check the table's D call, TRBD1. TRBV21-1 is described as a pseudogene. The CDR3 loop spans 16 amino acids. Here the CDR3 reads CASSGSDRVTHYGYTF. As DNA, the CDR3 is TGTGCCAGCAGCGGGAGCGACAGGGTCACACACTATGGCTACACCTTC.